A single count supports the clone carrying this T cell receptor beta chain. Its antigen is not known. The ends lost 10 bases at V and 1 base at J; junction bases unmatched: 8. Germline values: CDR1 KGHDR, CDR2 SFDVKD. CDR3 length: 14 residues. These data are taken from a study of Ad26.COV2.S vaccination and SARS-CoV-2 variants. Turning to the study itself: Trial arm assignment for the donor was COV1001 Ad26.COV2.S.

Treatment here: 15 to 20 received Ad26.COV2.S at low or high dose, single or two shots; roughly five received placebo; per-sample allocation not given. Day 63 following the first vaccine or placebo injection was when the samples were taken. It was Wuhan-strain SARS-CoV-2 spike that the Ad26 vaccine vector expressed. Study observations and caveats: Total T cell responses may have been underestimated by the TCR breadth and depth analyses. It was vaccine recipients, not placebo recipients, who had the higher spike-specific TCR breadth.

Clones were sequenced by immunoSEQ multiplex PCR, and TCRdb holds only the in-frame ones, with some missing. The table lists roughly 270,000 clones, around 87% of them singletons, with 3% to 4% in the top ten. The rearrangement uses TRBV24-1 and TRBJ1-1; 7 bases map to TRBD1. This receptor was taken from a person aged 18 to 65 who received the Ad26.COV2.S COVID-19 vaccine or a placebo. The specimen was peripheral blood, collected in a trial of Ad26.COV2.S vaccine versus placebo. CDR3 residues: CATRDRDPNTEAFF. CDR3 sequence (DNA): TGTGCCACACGAGACAGGGACCCGAACACTGAAGCTTTCTTT.